This passage covers 8 T cell receptor beta chains from one sample sequenced in a study of beta chain features in type 1 diabetes listed by TCRdb under 2018. Paper-wide results and their limitations: A moderate but significant shortening of TCRB CDR3 length was observed in type 1 diabetes patients in all four CD4+ subsets.

Libraries were made using the immunoSEQ multiplex PCR assay. The entire isolated RNA was reverse transcribed using the High Capacity cDNA Reverse Transcription Kit, and thus expressed TCRB transcripts were sequenced. Imported from immuneACCESS, the table was reduced by TCRdb to in-frame sequences with V and J called. These copies leave out some clones; in studies compared against another copy, an unresolved V gene accounts for under half, and the cause of the remainder is not known. The sample profile shows a few hundred thousand clones; approximately 15% of them were found once. Just under 0.02% of the sample comes from the top ten. No antigen is known for these receptors. The sequencing sample was made of naive CD4+ T cells from blood. Explained via the paper, the cell subset or site label denotes: true naive CD4+ T cells. The origin of the receptors is a man younger than 40 with type 1 diabetes.

This clone was picked up a small number of times. The chain recombines TRBV14 with TRBJ1-1; 7 bases are a match to TRBD1. Trimming at V came to 5 bases and at J to 3 bases, leaving 9 bases not matched to a gene. This CDR3 comprises 15 residues. Looked up from germline, CDR1 is SGHDN and CDR2 is FVKESK. This CDR3 is CASSSRGTVYTEAFF. CDR3 nucleotide sequence: TGTGCCAGCAGCAGTAGAGGGACAGTTTACACTGAAGCTTTCTTT. Looking up the rest from reference TRBV14 and TRBJ1-1 gives the full variable domain: EAGVTQFPSHSVIEKGQTVTLRCDPISGHDNLYWYRRVMGKEIKFLLHFVKESKQDESGMPNNRFLAERTGGTYSTLKVQPAELEDSGVYFCASSSRGTVYTEAFFGQGTRLTVV.

There are a few counts of this clone. The chain is built from TRBV7-2 and TRBJ2-3; 8 nucleotides match TRBD1. Trimming took 5 bases from V and 0 from J; bases not matched to a gene: 4. CDR1 SGHTA and CDR2 FQGNSA come from the germline V gene. This CDR3 is built from 15 residues. The CDR3 DNA reads as TGTGCCAGCAGCCCGGACAGGGCAAGCACAGATACGCAGTATTTT. It specifies CASSPDRASTDTQYF.

This clone was seen a few times. The gene calls are TRBV4-1 and TRBJ2-2; 11 bases align to TRBD1. The ends lost 0 bases at V and 6 bases at J; junction bases unmatched: 6. Per germline, CDR1 MGHRA and CDR2 YSYEKL. The CDR3 covers 17 residues. This CDR3 reads CASSQDGTGGFSGELFF. The DNA of the CDR3 is TGCGCCAGCAGCCAAGATGGGACAGGGGGGTTCTCCGGGGAGCTGTTTTTT.

This clone came up a few times. The chain uses TRBV30 and TRBJ1-5; the D gene is possibly TRBD1 (6 bases). CDR3 length equals 13 residues. V lost 3 bases and J 0 bases, leaving 6 bases between the germline ends. Germline V gene lookup returns CDR1 GTSNPN and CDR2 SVGIG (reference sequence). In nucleotides, the CDR3 is TGTGCCTGGAGGGACAGTAGCAATCAGCCCCAGCATTTT. The encoded protein is CAWRDSSNQPQHF.

The V and J genes are TRBV4-1 and TRBJ2-1; D gene unclear. CDR3 length: 17 residues. Germline values: CDR1 MGHRA, CDR2 YSYEKL. Trimming pared 0 bases from V and 2 bases from J, leaving 14 bases between. DNA of the CDR3: TGCGCCAGCAGCCAAGAGCTGGGCAGTGCGACCTACAATGAGCAGTTCTTC. It encodes CASSQELGSATYNEQFF.

The chain employs TRBV15 and TRBJ1-5, with D hard to call. This CDR3 has 14 amino acids. Trimming took off 1 base at V and 4 bases at J, with 8 bases between the two ends. In germline, CDR1 is LNHNV, CDR2 YYDKDF (reference sequence). The CDR3: CATSRGRENQPQHF. For the CDR3, the DNA is TGTGCCACCAGCAGAGGGAGGGAGAATCAGCCCCAGCATTTT.

This clone was detected a few times. The chain uses TRBV9 and TRBJ2-1; weak D call: TRBD1 (5 bases). The ends were cut back, 0 bases at V and 5 bases at J, with 15 bases in the middle. Germline CDR1 and CDR2: SGDLS and YYNGEE. The CDR3 extends over 16 amino acids. CDR3: CASSVGGRVRNNEQFF. In DNA form, the CDR3 reads TGTGCCAGCAGCGTAGGGGGCAGGGTTCGGAACAATGAGCAGTTCTTC.

This clone has only a few counts. CDR3 sequence reads: CASSGRLADVEFF. The CDR3 DNA reads TGTGCCAGCAGTGGCCGACTAGCGGATGTGGAGTTCTTC. The chain is built from TRBV6-1 and TRBJ2-1, with 9 positions matching TRBD2. This CDR3 is built from 13 residues. Looked up from germline, CDR1 is MNHNS and CDR2 is SASEGT. V dropped 4 bases and J dropped 14; count of bases not matched to a gene: 9.